The rows below give T cell receptor beta chains drawn from one sample of a study of blood T cell repertoires in COVID-19. Clones were sequenced by immunoSEQ multiplex PCR, and TCRdb holds only the in-frame ones, with some missing. The sample lists 140,000 or so clones, around nine tenths occurring once. The sample was peripheral blood. These TCRs come from a man in his sixties with active or convalescent COVID-19. The CDR3 runs from the conserved cysteine through the conserved F or W. The order of the fields is D gene, J gene, V gene, clone size, CDR3 protein. D genes are given only for firm matches. Rows give clone size only sometimes, using once, few, many, or a class for an expanded clone.

D: TRBD2
J: TRBJ2-7
V: TRBV2
size: few
CDR3: CASSEARGGWKASYEQYF

D: .
J: TRBJ2-5
V: TRBV25-1
size: .
CDR3: CASSHRGRQETQYF

D: TRBD1
J: TRBJ1-4
V: TRBV19
size: once
CDR3: CASSARTVPGQGTVTNEKLFF

D: TRBD1
J: TRBJ1-5
V: TRBV7-9
size: .
CDR3: CASSFVGQGYQPQHF

D: TRBD2
J: TRBJ2-2
V: TRBV6-5
size: .
CDR3: CASNQREGRELFF

D: TRBD1
J: TRBJ2-5
V: TRBV5-1
size: .
CDR3: CASRGQGQETQYF

D: TRBD2
J: TRBJ2-7
V: TRBV19
size: .
CDR3: CASTSSGTSADEQYF

D: TRBD1
J: TRBJ2-4
V: TRBV20-1
size: .
CDR3: CSASPKGADGIKNIQYF

D: TRBD1
J: TRBJ2-7
V: TRBV28
size: .
CDR3: CASSLYGTGRFEQYF

D: TRBD1
J: TRBJ1-2
V: TRBV5-3
size: .
CDR3: CARSPGGRSGYTF

D: TRBD2
J: TRBJ2-1
V: TRBV10-3
size: .
CDR3: CAISEASGRPSSYNEQFF

D: TRBD1
J: TRBJ1-5
V: TRBV19
size: .
CDR3: CASRSPGQGSQPQHF

D: TRBD2
J: TRBJ2-2
V: TRBV5-1
size: .
CDR3: CASSLISGINTGELFF

D: TRBD2
J: TRBJ2-3
V: TRBV6-1
size: .
CDR3: CASSEALTSGGGPDTQYF

D: .
J: TRBJ1-2
V: TRBV4-1
size: .
CDR3: CASSRPTAGVYGYTF

D: TRBD2
J: TRBJ2-7
V: TRBV5-1
size: .
CDR3: CASSTAADSGPYEQYF

D: TRBD1
J: TRBJ1-1
V: TRBV5-6
size: .
CDR3: CASSWDRGDMNTEAFF

D: .
J: TRBJ2-1
V: TRBV6-5
size: .
CDR3: CASSYSWGANNEQFF

D: .
J: TRBJ2-1
V: TRBV24-1
size: .
CDR3: CATSEGVPGNEQFF

D: .
J: TRBJ1-3
V: TRBV6-6
size: .
CDR3: CASSYSGRNSGNTIYF

D: TRBD1
J: TRBJ2-1
V: TRBV7-2
size: .
CDR3: CASSLGTGGFNEQFF

D: TRBD2
J: TRBJ2-1
V: TRBV15
size: .
CDR3: CATSITSGGFNEQFF

D: .
J: TRBJ2-7
V: TRBV7-2
size: .
CDR3: CASSSSIGGSRNEQYF

D: .
J: TRBJ2-7
V: TRBV18
size: .
CDR3: CASSPSTGYYYEQYF

D: TRBD1
J: TRBJ1-1
V: TRBV7-9
size: .
CDR3: CASSSQGDTEAFF

D: TRBD2
J: TRBJ2-5
V: TRBV10-1
size: once
CDR3: CASSAGTSGEQETQYF

D: TRBD1
J: TRBJ1-2
V: TRBV28
size: .
CDR3: CASRLTGRTNYGYTF

D: TRBD2
J: TRBJ2-3
V: TRBV10-3
size: .
CDR3: CATGTSGTSTDTQYF

D: .
J: TRBJ2-7
V: TRBV10-2
size: .
CDR3: CASSEYTGKGSYEQYF

D: TRBD1
J: TRBJ2-2
V: TRBV28
size: once
CDR3: CASKDTGGAAGELFF

D: .
J: TRBJ1-5
V: TRBV7-6
size: .
CDR3: CASSLERTGQPQHF

D: .
J: TRBJ1-4
V: TRBV28
size: .
CDR3: CASIDGGREKLFF

D: .
J: TRBJ2-5
V: TRBV12-3/TRBV12-4
size: .
CDR3: CASSFDSQTQQYF

D: TRBD1
J: TRBJ1-4
V: TRBV16
size: .
CDR3: CASSQSIRQGVVEKLFF

D: .
J: TRBJ2-3
V: TRBV20-1
size: .
CDR3: CSASPNAVLDTQYF

D: .
J: TRBJ1-1
V: TRBV3-1/TRBV3-2
size: .
CDR3: CASSSGQLMNTEAFF

D: TRBD1
J: TRBJ2-4
V: TRBV15
size: .
CDR3: CATSRIRTGLAKNIQYF

D: TRBD1
J: TRBJ2-1
V: TRBV6-5
size: few
CDR3: CASRLGTGNNEQFF

D: TRBD2
J: TRBJ2-1
V: TRBV7-9
size: .
CDR3: CASSLEASGSSEQFF

D: TRBD1
J: TRBJ1-2
V: TRBV7-2
size: .
CDR3: CASSSLRTGGNGYTF

D: TRBD1
J: TRBJ2-7
V: TRBV5-1
size: once
CDR3: CASSLAVGTGDEQYF

D: .
J: TRBJ2-2
V: TRBV9
size: .
CDR3: CASSVGASLRPTGELFF

D: TRBD1
J: TRBJ1-3
V: TRBV9
size: .
CDR3: CASSVEVDRRTSGNTIYF

D: TRBD2
J: TRBJ2-7
V: TRBV18
size: .
CDR3: CASSPGLGNYEQYF

D: .
J: TRBJ1-1
V: TRBV2
size: .
CDR3: CASGPSGTEAFF

D: TRBD2
J: TRBJ2-1
V: TRBV7-2
size: .
CDR3: CASSSSSGASSYNEQFF